These 24 T cell receptor beta chains came from one sample sequenced in a study of blood T cells in healthy people across ages (dated by TCRdb to the mid-2010s). Libraries came from 5' RACE. The sequencer was an Illumina HiSeq 2500. A second PCR of roughly 6 to 11 cycles was run with a J-beta primer mix and a sample-barcoded 5' primer. In-frame beta chains were kept once TCRdb had trimmed the public reads at Q25 with fastp and called clones with MiXCR. Every CDR3 protein is listed once, alongside the most common genes and DNA of its rows. The sample data list approximately 1.5 million distinct CDR3 sequences, and 30% to 40% of these were observed just once. The ten largest clones add up to 11% of the sample. Sequencing was done on a sample of blood. The receptors derive from a woman aged 25 to 39 in good health.

With respect to this clonotype: This sequence may be a read error, since a much larger clone differs from it by one base. The chain combines TRBV10-3 with TRBJ2-1; TRBD2 matches 7 bases. Germline CDR1 is ENHRY and CDR2 is SYGVKD. CDR3 length: 16 residues. CDR3 nucleotide sequence: TGTGCCATCAGTGAGAATGGCGGGAGCTCCTACACTGAGCAGTTCTTC. Protein sequence: CAISENGGSSYTEQFF.

The chain carries TRBV2 and TRBJ2-7; 7 nucleotides agree with TRBD1. Germline V gene sequence: CDR1 SNHLY, CDR2 FYNNEI. This CDR3 region has 14 residues. V was clipped by 4 bases and J by 4 bases; unmatched bases: 7. The CDR3 spells CASSVTGEEYEQYF. DNA for the CDR3: TGTGCCAGCAGTGTCACAGGGGAAGAGTACGAGCAGTACTTC.

V is TRBV24-1 and J is TRBJ1-1; TRBD1 aligns across 9 bases. CDR3 length: 13 amino acids. J gave up 7 bases and V 7 bases, and 6 bases lay outside the gene matches. The germline V gene has CDR1 KGHDR and CDR2 SFDVKD. The CDR3 DNA reads TGTGCCACCAGCAAGGACAGGGGAAATGAAGCTTTCTTT. Protein product: CATSKDRGNEAFF.

The V gene is TRBV7-9, the J gene TRBJ2-7; 8 nucleotides line up with TRBD2. Unmatched junction bases numbered 7, after V lost 0 bases and J lost 0 bases. Germline V gene sequence: CDR1 SEHNR, CDR2 FQNEAQ (reference sequence). The CDR3 has 17 amino acids. Written as DNA, the CDR3 is TGTGCCAGCAGCTTAGCGGGTGGCGGGAGGACCTCCTACGAGCAGTACTTC. Protein: CASSLAGGGRTSYEQYF.

The chain is built from TRBV27 and TRBJ2-3, with 8 positions matching TRBD2. After removal of 2 bases from V and 7 bases from J, the junction contained 5 bases not matched to a gene. The CDR3 runs 14 residues. Looked up from germline, CDR1 is MNHEY and CDR2 is SMNVEV (reference sequence). Written as DNA, the CDR3 is TGTGCCAGCAGTTTAACTAGCGGAGGGTATACGCAGTATTTT. This gives the protein CASSLTSGGYTQYF.

This clonotype was seen a handful of times. This sequence joins TRBV28 and TRBJ2-1, with TRBD2 matching 7 bases. With 5 bases clipped from V and 6 bases from J, the junction kept 13 bases outside the gene matches. The CDR3 length is 16 residues. Germline V CDR1 and CDR2: MDHEN, SYDVKM. The CDR3 reads CASSPHAGAPGNEQFF. In DNA form, the CDR3 reads TGTGCCAGCAGTCCCCATGCGGGAGCGCCAGGCAATGAGCAGTTCTTC.

The J gene is TRBJ2-2, the V gene TRBV7-9; D gene ambiguous. CDR3 length: 13 amino acids. Germline V CDR1 and CDR2: SEHNR, FQNEAQ (reference sequence). V lost 5 bases and J lost 4, with 8 bases in between. The CDR3 here is CASSHPGTGELFF. The CDR3 region has the DNA TGTGCCAGCAGCCACCCCGGCACCGGGGAGCTGTTTTTT.

This clonotype was found many times. This chain's CDR3 is CASRGEVAQATQYF. CDR3 nucleotide sequence: TGCGCCAGCAGAGGGGAGGTCGCCCAGGCTACGCAGTATTTT. The V call is TRBV5-1, the J call TRBJ2-3, with a possible D match to TRBD2 (6 bases). Germline V CDR1 and CDR2: SGHRS, YFSETQ. V lost 5 bases and J 8 bases, leaving 18 bases between the germline ends. The length of the CDR3 is 14 residues.

V usage is TRBV5-6 and J usage is TRBJ2-5; 9 nucleotides align to TRBD2. Looked up from germline, CDR1 is SGHDT and CDR2 is YYEEEE. The CDR3 covers 16 residues. V shed 4 bases and J 2 bases; nucleotides not matched to a gene: 9. The CDR3 region is CASSLRGRGGQETQYF. CDR3 coding DNA: TGTGCCAGCAGCCTCAGAGGGCGGGGGGGACAAGAGACCCAGTACTTC.

DNA of the CDR3: TGCGCCAGCAGCCTGAACAGGGGAAAAGATCGGACTGAAGCTTTCTTT. It encodes CASSLNRGKDRTEAFF. This chain links TRBV4-1 with TRBJ1-1; 7 positions agree with TRBD1. Trimming cost V 4 bases and J 5 bases; bases outside gene matches: 13. The germline CDR1 and CDR2 sequences are MGHRA and YSYEKL. The CDR3 runs to 16 residues.

The chain carries TRBV15 and TRBJ2-1, with D possibly TRBD2 on 6 matching bases. The ends were cut back, 4 bases at V and 7 bases at J, with 17 bases in the middle. The CDR3 is 15 residues long. CDR1 and CDR2 from the germline V gene are LNHNV and YYDKDF (reference sequence). The CDR3 DNA reads as TGTGCCACCAGCATTTCCGGGACTTCTATGAATGAGCAGTTCTTC. Translation gives CATSISGTSMNEQFF.

The V and J genes are TRBV12-3 or TRBV12-4 and TRBJ2-1; no clear D gene. The V end lost 5 bases, the J end lost 7 bases, and 18 bases lay between the germline ends. This CDR3 comprises 15 residues. CDR3 bases: TGTGCCAGCAGTCCAGCCAGGCTGTTTGGAAATGAGCAGTTCTTC. This sequence encodes CASSPARLFGNEQFF.

V gene TRBV3-1 combines with J gene TRBJ2-1; D gene ambiguous. The V and J ends lost 1 base and 5 bases respectively, with 6 bases between them. The germline gives CDR1 LGHDT, CDR2 YNNKEL (reference sequence). The CDR3 sequence is 13 residues long. This CDR3 reads CASSQVPHNEQFF. Written as DNA, the CDR3 is TGTGCCAGCAGCCAAGTCCCCCACAATGAGCAGTTCTTC.

This chain links TRBV6-1 with TRBJ1-5; 7 bases agree with TRBD1. V gave up 1 base and J gave up 3 bases; unmatched junction bases: 3. Germline V gene lookup returns CDR1 MNHNS and CDR2 SASEGT. The CDR3 is 15 residues long. The CDR3 is CASSEGTGYNQPQHF. CDR3 coding DNA: TGTGCCAGCAGTGAAGGGACAGGTTACAATCAGCCCCAGCATTTT.

DNA for the CDR3: TGTGCCAGCAGTTCACGACTCGACTCCTACGAGCAGTACTTC. Translating gives CASSSRLDSYEQYF. The genes are TRBV28 and TRBJ2-7; D unresolved. CDR1 and CDR2 (germline): MDHEN, SYDVKM. V was shortened by 4 bases and J by 0 bases, with 10 bases between the two germline ends. The CDR3 runs to 14 residues.

This clonotype showed up just a few times. This chain links TRBV18 with TRBJ2-7; D remains ambiguous. V dropped 2 bases and J dropped 3 bases, with 8 bases sitting between them. Per germline, CDR1 KGHSH and CDR2 LQKENI. The CDR3 consists of 13 residues. For the CDR3, the DNA is TGTGCCAGCTCACCAGAGAGGCGCTACGAGCAGTACTTC. This translates into CASSPERRYEQYF.

The gene calls are TRBV27 and TRBJ2-1, with a tentative D call TRBD2 (6 bases). Trimming took 0 bases from V and 7 from J, leaving 13 bases between them. Germline CDR1 is MNHEY and CDR2 is SMNVEV (reference sequence). CDR3 length: 15 amino acids. CDR3 DNA sequence: TGTGCCAGCAGTTTATCAGCGGGCCTCGGGAATGAGCAGTTCTTC. Amino acids: CASSLSAGLGNEQFF.

This chain uses TRBV21-1 with TRBJ1-6; the D call of TRBD1 is as the table states it, not checked on the DNA. TRBV21-1 is annotated as a pseudogene. The CDR3 sequence is 20 residues long. The CDR3 nucleotides are TGTGCCAGCAGCAAGATAAGTGACAGTTCCTTCGGGGTCTACAATTCACCCCTCCACTTT. Translated, it gives CASSKISDSSFGVYNSPLHF.

The V and J genes are TRBV9 and TRBJ2-1, with unresolved D. The germline CDR1 and CDR2 sequences are SGDLS and YYNGEE. The CDR3 is made up of 14 amino acids. V lost 8 bases and J 2 bases, leaving 14 bases between the germline ends. As DNA, the CDR3 is TGTGCCAGTTCCGGCCAACTAACCTACAATGAGCAGTTCTTC. Translation gives CASSGQLTYNEQFF.

J is TRBJ2-7 and V is TRBV7-9; 10 bases map to TRBD1. The CDR3 runs to 17 residues. V shed 1 base, J shed 0 bases, and the junction held 6 bases outside the gene matches. Germline V gene data show CDR1 as SEHNR and CDR2 as FQNEAQ (reference sequence). CDR3 protein: CASSLVGQGTSSYEQYF. The CDR3 region has the DNA TGTGCCAGCAGCTTAGTGGGACAGGGGACATCCTCCTACGAGCAGTACTTC.

This clonotype was detected a few times. V usage is TRBV20-1 and J usage is TRBJ2-1; 10 bases map to TRBD2. V gave up 6 bases and J gave up 0 bases; unmatched junction bases: 11. The CDR3 has 17 residues. CDR1 is DFQATT, CDR2 SNEGSKA, per germline (reference sequence). The CDR3 reads CSASSSGGPTSYNEQFF. The CDR3 nucleotides are TGCAGTGCCAGCTCTAGCGGGGGCCCCACCTCCTACAATGAGCAGTTCTTC.

This chain connects TRBV10-3 to TRBJ2-7; D not resolved. Germline CDR1 ENHRY, CDR2 SYGVKD. V lost 1 base and J 0 bases, leaving 13 bases between the germline ends. This CDR3 contains 16 residues. CDR3 region: CAISEYPVQSSYEQYF. The CDR3 DNA is TGTGCCATCAGTGAGTATCCAGTCCAGAGCTCCTACGAGCAGTACTTC.

V is TRBV5-6 and J is TRBJ2-1, with TRBD2 matching over 8 bases. This CDR3 region has 15 residues. With 8 bases clipped from V and 5 bases from J, the junction kept 12 bases outside the gene matches. CDR1 is SGHDT and CDR2 is YYEEEE in the germline V gene. CDR3 loop: CASHNTGTRHNEQFF. In nucleotides, the CDR3 is TGTGCCAGTCACAATACCGGGACTAGGCACAATGAGCAGTTCTTC.

V is TRBV16 and J is TRBJ2-5; D possibly corresponds to TRBD2 (6 bases). The V end lost 3 bases, the J end lost 5 bases, and 19 bases lay between the germline ends. The CDR3 spans 16 residues. Germline assignment: CDR1 KGHSY and CDR2 FQNENV. CDR3 DNA sequence: TGTGCCAGCAGCCATGGGCGGGGAGACGTAAGGGAGACCCAGTACTTC. Protein product: CASSHGRGDVRETQYF.